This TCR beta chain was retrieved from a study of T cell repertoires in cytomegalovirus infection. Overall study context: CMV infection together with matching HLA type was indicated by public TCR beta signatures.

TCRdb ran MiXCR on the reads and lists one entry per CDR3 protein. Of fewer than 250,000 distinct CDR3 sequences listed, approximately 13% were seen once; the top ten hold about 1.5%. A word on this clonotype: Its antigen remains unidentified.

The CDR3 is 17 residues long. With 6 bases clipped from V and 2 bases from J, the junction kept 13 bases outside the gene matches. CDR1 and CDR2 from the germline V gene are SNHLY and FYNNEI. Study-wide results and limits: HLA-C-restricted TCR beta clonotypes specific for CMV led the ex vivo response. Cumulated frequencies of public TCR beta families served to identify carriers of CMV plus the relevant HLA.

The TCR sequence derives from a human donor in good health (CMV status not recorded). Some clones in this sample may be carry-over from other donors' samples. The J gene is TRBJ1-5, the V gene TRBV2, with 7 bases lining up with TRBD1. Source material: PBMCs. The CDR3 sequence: CASSAQRQGSGNQPQHF. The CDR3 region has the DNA TGTGCCAGCAGCGCCCAGAGACAGGGATCAGGCAATCAGCCCCAGCATTTT.